This TCR beta chain was sequenced during a study of post-analysis software for immune sequencing data (dated by TCRdb to between 2014 and 2017). The study in broad terms: The recorded disease courses included relapsing-remitting, secondary progressive and progressive-relapsing multiple sclerosis, and some patients had no subtype annotation. The patient repertoires were set against about eleven previously published healthy control repertoires from donors whose ages ranged from 6 to 25 years. A subset of samples was prepared in parallel using single-end sample barcoding, then pooled and co-amplified after Illumina adapter ligation. Results and caveats for the whole study, not just this receptor: The control group was slightly older than the multiple sclerosis patient group. Direct clustering with F measure revealed strong co-clustering of samples prepared in the same batch, which led to a batch-effect correction. Significantly higher frequencies in patients than in controls were found for five or six TRBV segments, including TRBV5-6, TRBV5-1 and TRBV20-1. Multiple sclerosis patients had significantly lower normalized Chao1 diversity than controls, a result that suggests substantial peripheral T-cell clonal expansion.

CDR1 and CDR2 were assigned from the germline V gene (reference sequence) as SEHNR and FQNEAQ. The CDR3 contains 17 residues, cysteine and phenylalanine counted. Only the CDR3 region is kept as DNA, spanning 51 bases read in frame from base 1. Deletion took 5 bases off V and 0 bases off J, with a span of 19 bases between the germline ends. Concerning this clonotype: Its antigen is still unknown. It has no much larger one-base neighbor in the sample; base qualities were not kept.

Library creation used PCR. Sequencing was performed on an Illumina HiSeq 2500. To reduce PCR and sequencing biases, unique molecular identifiers were built into the TCR beta cDNA libraries. Every 1 to 10 million input T cells yielded 500,000 or so cDNA molecules, meaning each molecule approximated one T cell. Patient libraries were prepared and sequenced with the same protocol used for the earlier healthy control dataset. Samples belonging to the same batch were prepared together, multiplexed and sequenced on a shared HiSeq lane. The authors' pipeline ran thus. Raw barcoded reads were processed with MIGEC, and single-read molecular identifier groups were discarded before consensus assembly and CDR3 extraction. Clonotype tables were post-analysed with VDJtools, and diversity was normalized by down-sampling all datasets to the smallest sample size. In repertoire overlap clustering, CDR3 amino acid sequences, but not nucleotide sequences, were matched to correct batch-related cross-sample contamination. TCRdb took the public reads, trimmed them with fastp at Q25, ran MiXCR for clone calling and kept in-frame beta chains. A single entry per CDR3 protein holds the most common genes and DNA from its merged rows. The V and J calls, along with clone size, are taken from TCRdb and not from the paper's own processing. The sample yields some 690,000 distinct CDR3 sequences; roughly 27% were counted once. The top ten clonotypes cover about 0.5% of the sample.

To demonstrate the VDJtools post-analysis software, the study profiled TCR beta repertoires from the peripheral blood of about 13 young patients with multiple sclerosis. The patients with multiple sclerosis were children and adolescents between about 6 and 17 years of age. Rearrangement joined TRBV7-9 to TRBJ1-1; TRBD1 is possibly the D segment (5 matching bases). The sequenced sample was blood. The receptor's source is a girl between 5 and 17 years old with multiple sclerosis. The DNA reads TGTGCCAGCAGCCCCAAGGTCGGCCAGGGATTGAACACTGAAGCTTTCTTT. This codes for CASSPKVGQGLNTEAFF.